Sequencing of this T cell receptor beta chain was carried out in a study of blood T cell repertoires in COVID-19. Germline V gives CDR1 LNHDA, CDR2 SQIVND (reference sequence). Losses at the gene ends were 4 bases for V and 7 bases for J; bases not matched to a gene: 13. The CDR3 totals 17 residues. Individuals aged roughly 18 to 90 years were recruited from 24 US areas. Some clones are missing from TCRdb's copy, which holds only in-frame ones; the method was immunoSEQ multiplex PCR. Of roughly 280,000 clones listed, roughly 86% are singletons. This clonotype originated in a woman aged 55-69 years who had recovered from COVID-19. The V and J genes are TRBV19 and TRBJ1-6; 7 nucleotides agree with TRBD1. Sequenced sample: PBMCs or T cells enriched from blood (not recorded which). The CDR3 loop is CASSTRPRGLGNSPLHF. The CDR3, as DNA: TGTGCCAGTAGTACCAGACCAAGGGGGCTGGGGAATTCACCCCTCCACTTT.